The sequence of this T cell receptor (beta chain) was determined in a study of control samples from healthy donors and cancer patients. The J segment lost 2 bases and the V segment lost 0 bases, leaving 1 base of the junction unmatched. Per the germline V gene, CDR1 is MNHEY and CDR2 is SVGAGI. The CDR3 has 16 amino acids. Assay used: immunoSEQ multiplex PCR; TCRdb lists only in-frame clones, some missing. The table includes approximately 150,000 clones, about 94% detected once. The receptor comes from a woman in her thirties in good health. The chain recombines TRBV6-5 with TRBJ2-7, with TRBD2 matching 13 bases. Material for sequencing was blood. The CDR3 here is CASSYSGTSGAYEQYF. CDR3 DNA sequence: TGTGCCAGCAGTTACTCTGGGACTAGCGGGGCCTACGAGCAGTACTTC.